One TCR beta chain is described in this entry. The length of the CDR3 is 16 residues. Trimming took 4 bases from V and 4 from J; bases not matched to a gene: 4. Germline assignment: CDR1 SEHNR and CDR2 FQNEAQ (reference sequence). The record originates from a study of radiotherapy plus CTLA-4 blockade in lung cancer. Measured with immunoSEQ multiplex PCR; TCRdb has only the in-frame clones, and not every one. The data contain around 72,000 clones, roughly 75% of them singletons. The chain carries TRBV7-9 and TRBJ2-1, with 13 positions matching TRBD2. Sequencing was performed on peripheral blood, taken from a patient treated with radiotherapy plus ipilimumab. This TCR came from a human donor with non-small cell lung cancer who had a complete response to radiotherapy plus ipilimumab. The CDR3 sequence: CASSSTSGGAYNEQFF. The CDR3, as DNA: TGTGCCAGCAGCTCCACTAGCGGGGGGGCATACAATGAGCAGTTCTTC.